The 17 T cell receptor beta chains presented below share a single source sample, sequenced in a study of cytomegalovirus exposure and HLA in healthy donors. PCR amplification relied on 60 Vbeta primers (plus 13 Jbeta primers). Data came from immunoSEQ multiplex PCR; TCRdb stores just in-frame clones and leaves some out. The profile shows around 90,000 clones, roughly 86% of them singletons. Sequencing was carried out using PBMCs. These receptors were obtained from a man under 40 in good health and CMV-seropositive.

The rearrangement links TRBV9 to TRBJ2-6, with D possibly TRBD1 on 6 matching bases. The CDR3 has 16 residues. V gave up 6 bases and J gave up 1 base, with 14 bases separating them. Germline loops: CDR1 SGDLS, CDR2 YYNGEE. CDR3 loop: CASTKTTGSGANVLTF. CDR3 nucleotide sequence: TGTGCCAGCACGAAGACAACAGGGTCTGGGGCCAACGTCCTGACTTTC.

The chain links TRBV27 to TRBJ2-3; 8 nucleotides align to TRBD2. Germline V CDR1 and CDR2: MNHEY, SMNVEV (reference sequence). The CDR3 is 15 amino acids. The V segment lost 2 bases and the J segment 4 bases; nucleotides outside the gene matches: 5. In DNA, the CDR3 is TGTGCCAGCAGTTTAACTAGCGGAGGGGCAGATACGCAGTATTTT. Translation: CASSLTSGGADTQYF.

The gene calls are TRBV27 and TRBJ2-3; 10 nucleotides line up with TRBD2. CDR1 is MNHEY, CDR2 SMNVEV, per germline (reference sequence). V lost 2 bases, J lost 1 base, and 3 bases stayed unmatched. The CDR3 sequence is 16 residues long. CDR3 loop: CASSLGLAARTDTQYF. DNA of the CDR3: TGTGCCAGCAGTTTAGGACTAGCGGCTCGCACAGATACGCAGTATTTT.

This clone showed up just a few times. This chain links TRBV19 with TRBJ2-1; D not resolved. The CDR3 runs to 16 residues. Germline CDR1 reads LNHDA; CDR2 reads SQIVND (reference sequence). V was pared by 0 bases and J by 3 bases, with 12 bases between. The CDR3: CASSIDVTAYYNEQFF. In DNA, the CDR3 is TGTGCCAGTAGTATAGATGTTACAGCCTACTACAATGAGCAGTTCTTC. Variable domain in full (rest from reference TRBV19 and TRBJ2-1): DGGITQSPKYLFRKEGQNVTLSCEQNLNHDAMYWYRQDPGQGLRLIYYSQIVNDFQKGDIAEGYSVSREKKESFPLTVTSAQKNPTAFYLCASSIDVTAYYNEQFFGPGTRLTVL.

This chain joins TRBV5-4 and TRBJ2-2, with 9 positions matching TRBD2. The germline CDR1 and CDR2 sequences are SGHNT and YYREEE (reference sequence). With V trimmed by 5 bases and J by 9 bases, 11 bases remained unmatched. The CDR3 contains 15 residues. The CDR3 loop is CASRTTGTSNRELFF. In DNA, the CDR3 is TGTGCCAGCAGAACGACCGGGACTAGCAATAGGGAGCTGTTTTTT.

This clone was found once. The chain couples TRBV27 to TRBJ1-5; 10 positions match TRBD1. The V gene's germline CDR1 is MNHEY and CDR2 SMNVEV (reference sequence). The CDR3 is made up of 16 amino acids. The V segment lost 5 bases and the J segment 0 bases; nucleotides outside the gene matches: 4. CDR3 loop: CASSTGTGVSNQPQHF. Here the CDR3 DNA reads TGTGCCAGCAGTACCGGGACAGGGGTTAGCAATCAGCCCCAGCATTTT.

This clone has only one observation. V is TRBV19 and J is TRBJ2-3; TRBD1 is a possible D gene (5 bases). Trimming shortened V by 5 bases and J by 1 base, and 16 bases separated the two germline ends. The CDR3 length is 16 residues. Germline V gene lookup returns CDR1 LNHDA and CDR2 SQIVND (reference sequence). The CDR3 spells CASSQGAHRGTDTQYF. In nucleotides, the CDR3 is TGTGCCAGTAGTCAAGGGGCACATAGGGGCACAGATACGCAGTATTTT.

The DNA of the CDR3 is TGTGCCAGCAGTTACTCGTGGCGGGCCGGGGAGCTGTTTTTT. It is translated as CASSYSWRAGELFF. The chain is built from TRBV6-5 and TRBJ2-2; possible D gene TRBD2, 5 bases. Trimming stripped 0 bases from V and 6 bases from J, with 8 bases between. The CDR3 is 14 residues long. Germline CDR1 is MNHEY and CDR2 is SVGAGI.

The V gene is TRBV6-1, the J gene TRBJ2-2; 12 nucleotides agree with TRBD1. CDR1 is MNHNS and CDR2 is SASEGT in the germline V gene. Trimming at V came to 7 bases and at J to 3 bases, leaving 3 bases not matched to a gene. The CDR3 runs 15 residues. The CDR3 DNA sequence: TGTGCCAGCACCGGGACAGGGGGCTACACCGGGGAGCTGTTTTTT. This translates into CASTGTGGYTGELFF.

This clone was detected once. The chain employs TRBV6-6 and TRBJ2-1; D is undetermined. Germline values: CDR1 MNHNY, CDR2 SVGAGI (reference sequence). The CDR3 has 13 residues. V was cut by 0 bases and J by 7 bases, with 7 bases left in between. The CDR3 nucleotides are TGTGCCAGCAGTTACTCTCGAGCTAATGAGCAGTTCTTC. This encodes CASSYSRANEQFF.

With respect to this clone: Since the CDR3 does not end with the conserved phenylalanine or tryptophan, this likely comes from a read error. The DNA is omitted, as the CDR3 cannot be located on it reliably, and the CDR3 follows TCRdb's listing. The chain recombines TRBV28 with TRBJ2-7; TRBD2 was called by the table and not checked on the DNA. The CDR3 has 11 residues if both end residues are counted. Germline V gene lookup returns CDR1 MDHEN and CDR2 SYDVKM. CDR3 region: CASSATYYLPL.

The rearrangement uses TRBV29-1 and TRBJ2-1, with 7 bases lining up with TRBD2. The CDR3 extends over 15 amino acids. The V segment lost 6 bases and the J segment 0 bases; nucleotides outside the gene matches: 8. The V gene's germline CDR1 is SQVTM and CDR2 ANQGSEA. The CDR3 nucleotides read TGCAGCGTGGAGGATCGACTAGCCTCCTACAATGAGCAGTTCTTC. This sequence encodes CSVEDRLASYNEQFF.

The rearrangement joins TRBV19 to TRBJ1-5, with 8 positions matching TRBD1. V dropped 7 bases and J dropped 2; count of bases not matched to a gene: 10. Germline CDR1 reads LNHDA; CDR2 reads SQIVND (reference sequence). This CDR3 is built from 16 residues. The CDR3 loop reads CASNYVSDRGNQPQHF. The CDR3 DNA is TGTGCCAGTAATTATGTATCGGACAGGGGCAATCAGCCCCAGCATTTT.

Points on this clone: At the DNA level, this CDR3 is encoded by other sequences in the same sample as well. CDR3: CASSLRGTGYTF. The CDR3 coding sequence is TGTGCCAGCAGTTTACGGGGAACTGGCTACACCTTC. This sequence joins TRBV27 and TRBJ1-2; D remains ambiguous. Trimming cost V 2 bases and J 7 bases, with 8 bases left between them. The CDR3 length is 12 residues. Germline loops: CDR1 MNHEY, CDR2 SMNVEV (reference sequence).

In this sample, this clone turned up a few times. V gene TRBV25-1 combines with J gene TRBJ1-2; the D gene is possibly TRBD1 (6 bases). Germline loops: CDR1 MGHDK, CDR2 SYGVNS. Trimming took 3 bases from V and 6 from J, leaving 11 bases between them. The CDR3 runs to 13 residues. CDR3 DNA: TGTGCCAGCAGTGAGGTGGACAGAGATGGCTACACCTTC. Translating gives CASSEVDRDGYTF.

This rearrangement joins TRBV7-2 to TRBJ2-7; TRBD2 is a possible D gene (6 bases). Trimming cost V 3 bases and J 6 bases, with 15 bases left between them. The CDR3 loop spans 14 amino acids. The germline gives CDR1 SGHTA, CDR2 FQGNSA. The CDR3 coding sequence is TGTGCCAGCAGCTTCTACGGGAGAGGAGGCGAGCAGTACTTC. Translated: CASSFYGRGGEQYF.

The CDR3 protein is CASSAGQGIWNTEAFF. CDR3 bases: TGTGCCAGCAGCGCCGGACAGGGAATTTGGAACACTGAAGCTTTCTTT. The chain carries TRBV9 and TRBJ1-1, with 8 bases aligning to TRBD1. Germline V gives CDR1 SGDLS, CDR2 YYNGEE. CDR3 length: 16 amino acids. Losses at the gene ends were 3 bases for V and 1 base for J; bases not matched to a gene: 8.